This T cell receptor (beta chain) was found in a study of blood T cell repertoires in COVID-19. Study details: Some COVID-19 samples were acute and others convalescent; all came from the United States, Italy and Spain. Sources were T cells, B-cell-depleted T cells, or PBMCs; the material itself was cDNA or gDNA.

Seattle's enrolled individuals joined amid active infection and were then monitored longitudinally. Per the original data handling: Estimation of nucleated cell counts was performed using reference gene primer amplification. Here immunoSEQ multiplex PCR was the method, and the copy in TCRdb shows in-frame clones only, minus some. For V, J and clone size, that table is used; D and trimming come from the DNA. The data show some 300,000 clones, approximately 90% seen once. Germline-derived CDR1 and CDR2 are SGHAT and FQNNGV. The germline V and J ends were trimmed by 2 bases and 2 bases, with 9 bases remaining between them. This CDR3 has 14 amino acids.

The specimen was peripheral blood. V gene TRBV11-2 combines with J gene TRBJ1-2, with a tentative D call TRBD1 (6 bases). The TCR comes from a woman aged 45-59 years with COVID-19, enrolled during active disease. CDR3 protein: CASSLRDTNYGYTF. The CDR3 coding sequence is TGTGCCAGCAGCTTACGGGACACAAACTATGGCTACACCTTC.